The 24 T cell receptor beta chains in this list originate from one sample, sequenced in a study of control samples from healthy donors and cancer patients. Assay used: immunoSEQ multiplex PCR; TCRdb lists only in-frame clones, some missing. The profile covers about 85,000 clones, with 85% to 90% appearing a single time and 6% to 9.5% taken by the ten largest. Sequencing was performed on blood. Every receptor here comes from a woman aged 55-69 years in good health.

V is TRBV3-1 (or the pseudogene TRBV3-2) and J is TRBJ2-2; 12 positions match TRBD2. There are 22 residues in the CDR3. V shed 3 bases, J shed 1 base, and the junction held 18 bases outside the gene matches. In germline, CDR1 is LGHDT, CDR2 YNNKEL (reference sequence). DNA of the CDR3: TGTGCCAGCAGCCATAGAGGACAGCGCGGACTAGCGGGACGCCGGAACACCGGGGAGCTGTTTTTT. Translation gives CASSHRGQRGLAGRRNTGELFF.

V gene TRBV2 combines with J gene TRBJ1-2, with TRBD1 matching 12 bases. The CDR3 is 12 amino acids. The V segment lost 8 bases and the J segment 9 bases; nucleotides outside the gene matches: 4. CDR1 and CDR2 from the germline V gene are SNHLY and FYNNEI. This CDR3 reads CASGTGGSRYTF. The CDR3 nucleotides read TGTGCCAGCGGGACAGGGGGCTCGCGCTACACCTTC. The full variable domain, with the rest looked up from reference TRBV2 and TRBJ1-2, is EPEVTQTPSHQVTQMGQEVILRCVPISNHLYFYWYRQILGQKVEFLVSFYNNEISEKSEIFDDQFSVERPDGSNFTLKIRSTKLEDSAMYFCASGTGGSRYTFGSGTRLTVV.

The V call is TRBV30, the J call TRBJ1-2; D gene uncertain. Germline loops: CDR1 GTSNPN, CDR2 SVGIG (reference sequence). V gave up 6 bases and J gave up 4 bases, with 12 bases separating them. The CDR3 consists of 12 residues. CDR3 in amino acids: CACLTTVYGYTF. CDR3 DNA: TGTGCCTGCCTAACAACCGTCTATGGCTACACCTTC.

The chain recombines TRBV15 with TRBJ1-5; D gene unclear. CDR3 length: 14 amino acids. Germline CDR1 and CDR2: LNHNV and YYDKDF (reference sequence). The germline V and J ends were trimmed by 0 bases and 5 bases, with 8 bases remaining between them. The CDR3 loop is CATSRDRFYQPQHF. The CDR3 nucleotides read TGTGCCACCAGCAGAGATCGTTTTTATCAGCCCCAGCATTTT.

The chain couples TRBV28 to TRBJ2-7; tentatively, D is TRBD1 (6 bases). The CDR3 spans 12 residues. The germline V gene encodes CDR1 MDHEN and CDR2 SYDVKM. V lost 7 bases, J lost 6 bases, and 13 bases lay in between. DNA of the CDR3: TGTGCCAGCACCAGGGGTCCAGGCGAGCAGTACTTC. It yields the protein CASTRGPGEQYF.

The chain carries TRBV5-1 and TRBJ1-2; TRBD1 matches at 7 bases. V lost 0 bases, J lost 11 bases, and 4 bases stayed unmatched. Germline lookup yields CDR1 SGHRS and CDR2 YFSETQ. This CDR3 comprises 12 residues. In DNA form, the CDR3 reads TGCGCCAGCAGCTTGGGACAGGGAGTGTACACCTTC. This gives the protein CASSLGQGVYTF.

The genes are TRBV30 and TRBJ1-5; 8 bases align to TRBD1. The length of the CDR3 is 16 residues. Germline V gene sequence: CDR1 GTSNPN, CDR2 SVGIG (reference sequence). Trimming cost V 1 base and J 3 bases; bases outside gene matches: 8. The CDR3 loop is CAWSGLPGQVNQPQHF. CDR3 DNA: TGTGCCTGGAGTGGATTGCCGGGACAGGTCAATCAGCCCCAGCATTTT.

This chain uses TRBV5-1 with TRBJ2-5; 12 nucleotides agree with TRBD1. This CDR3 contains 16 residues. J lost 2 bases, V lost 4 bases, and 6 bases had no gene match. The germline gives CDR1 SGHRS, CDR2 YFSETQ. The CDR3 DNA follows: TGCGCCAGCAGCGGGGACAGGGGGCGCCGGCAAGAGACCCAGTACTTC. Residues: CASSGDRGRRQETQYF.

This clone was counted a single time. The J gene is TRBJ1-1, the V gene TRBV7-2; D is unresolved. The CDR3 covers 15 residues. Trimming removed 0 bases from V and 0 bases from J, with 8 bases in between. CDR1 is SGHTA and CDR2 is FQGNSA in the germline V gene. CDR3 bases: TGTGCCAGCAGCTTAGCTCGGACGGTGAACACTGAAGCTTTCTTT. Amino acids: CASSLARTVNTEAFF.

The V and J genes are TRBV5-1 and TRBJ1-1; 7 bases are shared with TRBD1. Germline V gives CDR1 SGHRS, CDR2 YFSETQ. The CDR3 loop spans 15 amino acids. The V gene end was trimmed by 2 bases and the J gene end by 1 base; junction bases not matched to a gene: 5. As DNA, the CDR3 is TGCGCCAGCAGCTTAACAGGGGCAGGGAACACTGAAGCTTTCTTT. Protein product: CASSLTGAGNTEAFF.

In nucleotides, the CDR3 is TGTGCCAGCAGTGAAGCGCGCTCAGGGCTCAATCAGCCCCAGCATTTT. It specifies CASSEARSGLNQPQHF. This chain connects TRBV6-1 to TRBJ1-5, with a tentative D call TRBD1 (5 bases). Trimming pared 0 bases from V and 3 bases from J, leaving 12 bases between. Per the germline V gene, CDR1 is MNHNS and CDR2 is SASEGT. There are 16 residues in the CDR3.

The rearrangement joins TRBV7-9 to TRBJ1-1; D gene uncertain. In germline, CDR1 is SEHNR, CDR2 FQNEAQ (reference sequence). This CDR3 has 14 amino acids. V was shortened by 2 bases and J by 0 bases, with 7 bases between the two germline ends. CDR3 region: CASSLTELNTEAFF. DNA of the CDR3: TGTGCCAGCAGCTTAACGGAATTGAACACTGAAGCTTTCTTT.

The chain couples TRBV7-9 to TRBJ1-4; 7 nucleotides agree with TRBD1. Trimming at V came to 5 bases and at J to 10 bases, leaving 7 bases not matched to a gene. From germline, CDR1 is SEHNR and CDR2 FQNEAQ (reference sequence). The CDR3 runs 13 residues. In DNA form, the CDR3 reads TGTGCCAGCAGCCCCTCCCAGGGGGGAAAACTGTTTTTT. It yields the protein CASSPSQGGKLFF.

This chain uses TRBV29-1 with TRBJ1-2; D remains unclear. The CDR3 is 13 amino acids. Germline CDR1 and CDR2: SQVTM and ANQGSEA. The V and J ends lost 4 bases and 2 bases respectively, with 11 bases between them. As DNA, the CDR3 is TGCAGCGTTGGCCTTGGCCCAAACTATGGCTACACCTTC. Protein product: CSVGLGPNYGYTF.

V gene TRBV2 combines with J gene TRBJ1-6, with 9 positions matching TRBD1. The CDR3 loop spans 18 amino acids. J gave up 0 bases and V 10 bases, and 13 bases lay outside the gene matches. CDR1 and CDR2 (germline): SNHLY, FYNNEI. In nucleotides, the CDR3 is TGTGCCACCAAGAGGACAGGGGCAGGGGGCTCCTATAATTCACCCCTCCACTTT. It specifies CATKRTGAGGSYNSPLHF.

The rearrangement links TRBV5-1 to TRBJ2-3; no clear D gene. V was trimmed by 2 bases and J by 0 bases, leaving 10 bases between them. Germline CDR1 SGHRS, CDR2 YFSETQ. The CDR3 has 15 amino acids. The CDR3 nucleotides are TGCGCCAGCAGCTTTGGTGGTGTTAGCACAGATACGCAGTATTTT. Encoded protein: CASSFGGVSTDTQYF.

This chain links TRBV10-2 with TRBJ1-5, with D hard to call. Germline lookup yields CDR1 WSHSY and CDR2 SAAADI. The CDR3 covers 14 residues. V shed 2 bases and J shed 7 bases, with 12 bases lying between them. CDR3 sequence (DNA): TGCGCCAGCAGTGAGAGTAAAGGAAGGCAGCCCCAGCATTTT. This codes for CASSESKGRQPQHF.

J is TRBJ1-3 and V is TRBV3-1 (or the pseudogene TRBV3-2), with D possibly TRBD1 on 6 matching bases. V was shortened by 2 bases and J by 4 bases, with 9 bases between the two germline ends. CDR1 is LGHDT and CDR2 is YNNKEL in the germline V gene (reference sequence). CDR3 length: 14 amino acids. The CDR3 protein is CASSQWGQGNTIYF. DNA of the CDR3: TGTGCCAGCAGCCAATGGGGGCAGGGAAACACCATATATTTT.

The rearrangement uses TRBV19 and TRBJ1-2; D call uncertain. V lost 3 bases and J 3 bases, leaving 14 bases between the germline ends. The CDR3 length is 15 residues. Per the germline V gene, CDR1 is LNHDA and CDR2 is SQIVND (reference sequence). Here the CDR3 reads CASSMEGSADYGYTF. CDR3 in DNA: TGTGCCAGTAGTATGGAAGGGAGCGCAGACTATGGCTACACCTTC.

The chain employs TRBV28 and TRBJ1-3; the D gene is possibly TRBD1 (5 bases). Germline CDR1 reads MDHEN; CDR2 reads SYDVKM. V dropped 4 bases and J dropped 0 bases, with 13 bases sitting between them. The CDR3 loop spans 16 amino acids. CDR3 protein: CASSSPGRYSGNTIYF. The DNA of the CDR3 is TGTGCCAGCAGTTCCCCGGGACGTTACTCTGGAAACACCATATATTTT.

This chain's CDR3 is CASSHLGGGAYGYTF. CDR3 coding DNA: TGCGCCAGCAGCCACCTGGGGGGGGGAGCCTATGGCTACACCTTC. The gene calls are TRBV4-3 and TRBJ1-2, with D possibly being TRBD1 (5 bases). Trimming took 3 bases from V and 4 from J, leaving 15 bases between them. The CDR3 runs 15 residues. The germline gives CDR1 LGHNA, CDR2 YSLEER.

The gene calls are TRBV6-1 and TRBJ2-3; a possible D gene is TRBD2 (5 bases). Trimming pared 2 bases from V and 5 bases from J, leaving 20 bases between. The CDR3 runs 17 residues. Germline CDR1 MNHNS, CDR2 SASEGT. CDR3 region: CASSERGRKGSKDTQYF. CDR3 DNA: TGTGCCAGCAGTGAACGGGGTAGGAAGGGCTCCAAAGATACGCAGTATTTT.

The rearrangement joins TRBV18 to TRBJ2-1, with 10 bases identical to TRBD2. The V gene end was trimmed by 4 bases and the J gene end by 7 bases; junction bases not matched to a gene: 7. The CDR3 extends over 15 amino acids. Looked up from germline, CDR1 is KGHSH and CDR2 is LQKENI. In DNA, the CDR3 is TGTGCCAGCTCACTAGCGGGAGGCCGGCGGAATGAGCAGTTCTTC. It yields the protein CASSLAGGRRNEQFF.

The V gene is TRBV9, the J gene TRBJ2-7; D unresolved. CDR3 length: 14 residues. The germline CDR1 and CDR2 sequences are SGDLS and YYNGEE. Trimming pared 1 base from V and 5 bases from J, leaving 13 bases between. The CDR3 coding sequence is TGTGCCAGCAGCGTAAGGCCAACACTCGACGAGCAGTACTTC. This translates into CASSVRPTLDEQYF.